Listed below are T cell receptor beta chains from one sample, sequenced in a study of OX40 agonist ivuxolimab in advanced cancers. TCRdb's copy holds only in-frame clones and misses some; the assay was immunoSEQ multiplex PCR. Of about 58,000 clones in the sample, roughly 87% are singletons; the top ten hold 3% to 4%. The specimen was CD4+ or CD8+ T cells sorted from blood, collected in a trial of the OX40 agonist ivuxolimab. Every receptor here comes from an adult with an advanced solid tumor such as melanoma, head and neck, liver or kidney cancer. Each CDR3 is given with its conserved first and last residue. The D gene is left open where the match is weak. A clone size is listed for some rows: how often the clone was seen (once, few, many), or a class if it is expanded.

CDR3nt: TGTGCCAGCAGGCCAGGGTTCACTCCCACAGATACGCAGTATTTT; CDR3aa: CASRPGFTPTDTQYF; abundance: -; v_gene: TRBV27; j_gene: TRBJ2-3; d_gene: -
CDR3nt: TGTGCCAGTAGTACCCCGGAGGGACTGGGCTACACCTTC; CDR3aa: CASSTPEGLGYTF; abundance: -; v_gene: TRBV19; j_gene: TRBJ1-2; d_gene: -
CDR3nt: TGTGCCAGCAGCTTAACTCCGGGACAGAGTTTTAATGAGCAGTTCTTC; CDR3aa: CASSLTPGQSFNEQFF; abundance: -; v_gene: TRBV7-3; j_gene: TRBJ2-1; d_gene: TRBD1
CDR3nt: TGTGCCAGCAGTTCCAATTCCTACGAGCAGTACTTC; CDR3aa: CASSSNSYEQYF; abundance: few; v_gene: TRBV6-6; j_gene: TRBJ2-7; d_gene: -
CDR3nt: TGTGCCAGCAGCGAGTACGGGAGGGGCCCGGGGAACTATGGCTACACCTTC; CDR3aa: CASSEYGRGPGNYGYTF; abundance: few; v_gene: TRBV7-9; j_gene: TRBJ1-2; d_gene: -
CDR3nt: TGTGCCAGCAGCGTAGGTCTAGCGGCGGGCGAGCAGTACTTC; CDR3aa: CASSVGLAAGEQYF; abundance: -; v_gene: TRBV9; j_gene: TRBJ2-7; d_gene: TRBD2
CDR3nt: TGTGCCAGCAGTTCCTCAGGGGAGGGGGCGAACACTGAAGCTTTCTTT; CDR3aa: CASSSSGEGANTEAFF; abundance: -; v_gene: TRBV28; j_gene: TRBJ1-1; d_gene: TRBD1
CDR3nt: TGTGCCTGGCGGGGACAGACCTCTAACTATGGCTACACCTTC; CDR3aa: CAWRGQTSNYGYTF; abundance: few; v_gene: TRBV30; j_gene: TRBJ1-2; d_gene: TRBD1
CDR3nt: TGTGCCAGCAGCCCTAGCGGGGTAGCCTACAATGAGCAGTTCTTC; CDR3aa: CASSPSGVAYNEQFF; abundance: -; v_gene: TRBV7-2; j_gene: TRBJ2-1; d_gene: TRBD2
CDR3nt: TGTGCCTGCCAGTCGGAGTTTGGGACACCCCTCCACTTT; CDR3aa: CACQSEFGTPLHF; abundance: -; v_gene: TRBV30; j_gene: TRBJ1-6; d_gene: -
CDR3nt: TGTGCCAGCAGCTTGCTGTCCCGGCGGACTAACTATGGCTACACCTTC; CDR3aa: CASSLLSRRTNYGYTF; abundance: -; v_gene: TRBV5-6; j_gene: TRBJ1-2; d_gene: -
CDR3nt: TGTGCCAGCAGTCCCAAGGAGGGGATCGGTGACTATGGCTACACCTTC; CDR3aa: CASSPKEGIGDYGYTF; abundance: -; v_gene: TRBV6-6; j_gene: TRBJ1-2; d_gene: -
CDR3nt: TGTGCCAGCCGGGGGATCGGCACAGATACGCAGTATTTT; CDR3aa: CASRGIGTDTQYF; abundance: -; v_gene: TRBV9; j_gene: TRBJ2-3; d_gene: -
CDR3nt: TGTGCCAGCAGCTTGGGGGGAGGGACTAGCGCGACCACAGATACGCAGTATTTT; CDR3aa: CASSLGGGTSATTDTQYF; abundance: -; v_gene: TRBV5-8; j_gene: TRBJ2-3; d_gene: TRBD2
CDR3nt: TGTGCCAGCAGCCTAGCGGGGGCCCCATGGGAGACCCAGTACTTC; CDR3aa: CASSLAGAPWETQYF; abundance: -; v_gene: TRBV11-1; j_gene: TRBJ2-5; d_gene: TRBD2
CDR3nt: TGTGCCAGCAGTTTAGGAAGCTTCACCGGGGAGCTGTTTTTT; CDR3aa: CASSLGSFTGELFF; abundance: -; v_gene: TRBV28; j_gene: TRBJ2-2; d_gene: -
CDR3nt: TGTGCCAGCAGTCGTCAGGGGGCGACAGATACGCAGTATTTT; CDR3aa: CASSRQGATDTQYF; abundance: -; v_gene: TRBV27; j_gene: TRBJ2-3; d_gene: TRBD1
CDR3nt: TGTGCCAGCAGCCCTGGACAGGTTCTTACGCAGTATTTT; CDR3aa: CASSPGQVLTQYF; abundance: -; v_gene: TRBV7-2; j_gene: TRBJ2-3; d_gene: TRBD1
CDR3nt: TGTGCCATCACCTCGACAGGGGGCAGCTATGGCTACACCTTC; CDR3aa: CAITSTGGSYGYTF; abundance: -; v_gene: TRBV10-3; j_gene: TRBJ1-2; d_gene: TRBD1
CDR3nt: TGTGCCAGCAGCTTGGATTCAGGGGGCTTAAGAGGCTACACCTTC; CDR3aa: CASSLDSGGLRGYTF; abundance: -; v_gene: TRBV5-4; j_gene: TRBJ1-2; d_gene: TRBD1
CDR3nt: TGTGCCAGCAGTGAAAGTGTGAGCAGGGGCACCGGGGAGCTGTTTTTT; CDR3aa: CASSESVSRGTGELFF; abundance: once; v_gene: TRBV2; j_gene: TRBJ2-2; d_gene: -
CDR3nt: TGCGCCAGCAGGCCCCAAACAGGACAGGACGAGCAGTACTTC; CDR3aa: CASRPQTGQDEQYF; abundance: -; v_gene: TRBV5-1; j_gene: TRBJ2-7; d_gene: TRBD1
CDR3nt: TGTGCCAGCAGTGGATTCGGGTCCTACGAGCAGTACTTC; CDR3aa: CASSGFGSYEQYF; abundance: -; v_gene: TRBV6-6; j_gene: TRBJ2-7; d_gene: -
CDR3nt: TGCGCCAGCAGCCAAGAATGGGCGGGGGGGCGTGGTACGCAGTATTTT; CDR3aa: CASSQEWAGGRGTQYF; abundance: -; v_gene: TRBV4-1; j_gene: TRBJ2-3; d_gene: TRBD2
CDR3nt: TGTGCCAGCAATTTAGGACAGACGGCGACAGATACGCAGTATTTT; CDR3aa: CASNLGQTATDTQYF; abundance: -; v_gene: TRBV27; j_gene: TRBJ2-3; d_gene: -
CDR3nt: TGTGCCACCCGAAAAGGGGGGGCGGAATACGAGCAGTACTTC; CDR3aa: CATRKGGAEYEQYF; abundance: few; v_gene: TRBV15; j_gene: TRBJ2-7; d_gene: -
CDR3nt: TGTGCCAGCAGCTTGGTGCGGGGGCTCGCGGAAGCTTTCTTT; CDR3aa: CASSLVRGLAEAFF; abundance: once; v_gene: TRBV5-6; j_gene: TRBJ1-1; d_gene: -
CDR3nt: TGTGCCAGCAGTTTAGGGCAGGGTTTAGGCTACACCTTC; CDR3aa: CASSLGQGLGYTF; abundance: -; v_gene: TRBV28; j_gene: TRBJ1-2; d_gene: -
CDR3nt: TGTGCCAGCAGTGAAGCGAAGGGGACCGTCTCAGCCCAGCATTTT; CDR3aa: CASSEAKGTVSAQHF; abundance: -; v_gene: TRBV6-1; j_gene: TRBJ1-5; d_gene: -
CDR3nt: TGTGCCAGCAGTCCGGGGGACTTAGCCAAAAACATTCAGTACTTC; CDR3aa: CASSPGDLAKNIQYF; abundance: -; v_gene: TRBV27; j_gene: TRBJ2-4; d_gene: -
CDR3nt: TGTGCCAGCAGCCTTCATCAGGGAGCCGAGCAGTACTTC; CDR3aa: CASSLHQGAEQYF; abundance: few; v_gene: TRBV7-2; j_gene: TRBJ2-7; d_gene: -
CDR3nt: TGCAGCGTTGGAAGGGCAGGGCAAGAGACCCAGTACTTC; CDR3aa: CSVGRAGQETQYF; abundance: -; v_gene: TRBV29-1; j_gene: TRBJ2-5; d_gene: -
CDR3nt: TGTGCCATCAGTGAAATCGATGGGGGATTCATCTCTGGAAACACCATATATTTT; CDR3aa: CAISEIDGGFISGNTIYF; abundance: -; v_gene: TRBV10-3; j_gene: TRBJ1-3; d_gene: -
CDR3nt: TGTGCCAGCAGTTTAAAAGCGGACAGCTCCTACGAGCAGTACTTC; CDR3aa: CASSLKADSSYEQYF; abundance: -; v_gene: TRBV27; j_gene: TRBJ2-7; d_gene: -
CDR3nt: TGTGCCAGCAGTGAACGTAGGGGGCTGAGCAATCAGCCCCAGCATTTT; CDR3aa: CASSERRGLSNQPQHF; abundance: -; v_gene: TRBV6-1; j_gene: TRBJ1-5; d_gene: TRBD1
CDR3nt: TGTGCCAGCAGCGTAAGGGACAGGGGACACGAGCAGTACTTC; CDR3aa: CASSVRDRGHEQYF; abundance: -; v_gene: TRBV9; j_gene: TRBJ2-7; d_gene: TRBD1
CDR3nt: TGTGCCACCGGGGGTAGTATAGAGACCCAGTACTTC; CDR3aa: CATGGSIETQYF; abundance: -; v_gene: TRBV15; j_gene: TRBJ2-5; d_gene: -
CDR3nt: TGCGCCAGCCGGGCCTTGAGGTTAGTCAGCACGGATACGCAGTATTTT; CDR3aa: CASRALRLVSTDTQYF; abundance: -; v_gene: TRBV10-2; j_gene: TRBJ2-3; d_gene: -
CDR3nt: TGTGCCAGCAGCTCGAGACAGGGGAACCGGGAGCTGTTTTTT; CDR3aa: CASSSRQGNRELFF; abundance: many; v_gene: TRBV5-4; j_gene: TRBJ2-2; d_gene: TRBD1
CDR3nt: TGTGCCAGCAGCCCATCTATTCTCCTGGGGGGCTACACCTTC; CDR3aa: CASSPSILLGGYTF; abundance: -; v_gene: TRBV6-5; j_gene: TRBJ1-2; d_gene: -
CDR3nt: TGTGCCAGCAGCCTTAGCTCCTACGAGCAGTACTTC; CDR3aa: CASSLSSYEQYF; abundance: -; v_gene: TRBV11-3; j_gene: TRBJ2-7; d_gene: -